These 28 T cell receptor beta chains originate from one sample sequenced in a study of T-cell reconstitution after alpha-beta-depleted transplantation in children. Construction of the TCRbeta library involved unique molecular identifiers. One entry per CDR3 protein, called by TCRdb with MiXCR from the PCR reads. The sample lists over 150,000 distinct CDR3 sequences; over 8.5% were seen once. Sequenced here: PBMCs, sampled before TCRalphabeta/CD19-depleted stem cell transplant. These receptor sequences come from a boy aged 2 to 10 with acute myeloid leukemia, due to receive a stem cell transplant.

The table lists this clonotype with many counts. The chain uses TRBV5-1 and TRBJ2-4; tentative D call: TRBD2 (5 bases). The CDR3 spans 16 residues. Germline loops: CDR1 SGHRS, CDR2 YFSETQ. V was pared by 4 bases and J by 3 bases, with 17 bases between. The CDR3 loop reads CASSKGRGDDKNIQYF. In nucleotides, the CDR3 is TGCGCCAGCAGCAAAGGACGGGGAGATGACAAAAACATTCAGTACTTC.

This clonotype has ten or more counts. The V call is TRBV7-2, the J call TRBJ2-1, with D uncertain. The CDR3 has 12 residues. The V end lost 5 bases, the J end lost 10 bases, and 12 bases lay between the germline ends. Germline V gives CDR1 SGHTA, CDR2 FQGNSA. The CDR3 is CASSPPGYEQFF. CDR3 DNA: TGTGCCAGCAGCCCGCCAGGCTACGAGCAGTTCTTC.

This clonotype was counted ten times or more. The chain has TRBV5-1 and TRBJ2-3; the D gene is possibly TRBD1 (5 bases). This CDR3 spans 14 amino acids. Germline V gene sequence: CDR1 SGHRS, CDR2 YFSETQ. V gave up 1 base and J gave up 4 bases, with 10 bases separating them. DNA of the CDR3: TGCGCCAGCAGCTTGCCCGACAGTTCAGATACGCAGTATTTT. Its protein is CASSLPDSSDTQYF.

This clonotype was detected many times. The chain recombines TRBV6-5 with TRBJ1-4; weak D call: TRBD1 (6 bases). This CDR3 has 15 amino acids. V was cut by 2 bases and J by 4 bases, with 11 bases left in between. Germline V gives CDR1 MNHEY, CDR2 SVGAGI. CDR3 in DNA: TGTGCCAGCAGTTACCGGGGGCCCTATAATGAAAAACTGTTTTTT. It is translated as CASSYRGPYNEKLFF.

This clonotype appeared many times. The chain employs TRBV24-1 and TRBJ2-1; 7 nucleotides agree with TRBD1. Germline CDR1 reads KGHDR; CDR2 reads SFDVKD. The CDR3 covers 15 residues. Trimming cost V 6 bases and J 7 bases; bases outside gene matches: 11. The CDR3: CATSQQGSGWNEQFF. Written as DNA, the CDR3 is TGTGCCACCAGTCAACAGGGGTCTGGGTGGAATGAGCAGTTCTTC.

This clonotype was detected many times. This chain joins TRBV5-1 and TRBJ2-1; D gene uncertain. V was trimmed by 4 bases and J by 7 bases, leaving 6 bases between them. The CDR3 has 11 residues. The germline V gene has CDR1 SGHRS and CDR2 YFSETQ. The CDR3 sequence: CASSGMNEQFF. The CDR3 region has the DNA TGCGCCAGCAGCGGGATGAATGAGCAGTTCTTC. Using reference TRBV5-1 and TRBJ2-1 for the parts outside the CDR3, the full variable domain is KAGVTQTPRYLIKTRGQQVTLSCSPISGHRSVSWYQQTPGQGLQFLFEYFSETQRNKGNFPGRFSGRQFSNSRSEMNVSTLELGDSALYLCASSGMNEQFFGPGTRLTVL.

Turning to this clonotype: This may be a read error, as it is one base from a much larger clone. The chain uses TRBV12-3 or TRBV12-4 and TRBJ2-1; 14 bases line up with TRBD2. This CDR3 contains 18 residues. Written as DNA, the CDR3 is TGTACCAGCAGTCATCGGACTAGCGGGGGGACGACCGTCGGTGAGCAGTTCTTC. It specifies CTSSHRTSGGTTVGEQFF.

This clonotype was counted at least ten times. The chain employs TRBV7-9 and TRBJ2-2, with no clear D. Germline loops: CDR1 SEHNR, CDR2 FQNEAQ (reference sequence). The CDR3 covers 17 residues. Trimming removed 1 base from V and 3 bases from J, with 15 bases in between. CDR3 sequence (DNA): TGTGCCAGCAGCTTAGGAGCCTCCTCAGAGGACACCGGGGAGCTGTTTTTT. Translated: CASSLGASSEDTGELFF. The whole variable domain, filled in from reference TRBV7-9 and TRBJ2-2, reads DTGVSQNPRHKITKRGQNVTFRCDPISEHNRLYWYRQTLGQGPEFLTYFQNEAQLEKSRLLSDRFSAERPKGSFSTLEIQRTEQGDSAMYLCASSLGASSEDTGELFFGEGSRLTVL.

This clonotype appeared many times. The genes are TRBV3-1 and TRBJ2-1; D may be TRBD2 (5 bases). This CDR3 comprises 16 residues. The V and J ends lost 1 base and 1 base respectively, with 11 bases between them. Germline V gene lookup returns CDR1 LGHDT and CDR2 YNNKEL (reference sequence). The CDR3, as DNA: TGTGCCAGCAGCCAAGTTGGGCTAGCTTCCTACAATGAGCAGTTCTTC. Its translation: CASSQVGLASYNEQFF.

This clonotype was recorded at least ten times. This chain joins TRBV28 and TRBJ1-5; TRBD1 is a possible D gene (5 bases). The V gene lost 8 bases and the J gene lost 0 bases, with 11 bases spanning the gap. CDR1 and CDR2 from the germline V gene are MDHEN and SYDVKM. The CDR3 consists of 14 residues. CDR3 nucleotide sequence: TGTGCCAGCCGATCCGGGGGTAGCAATCAGCCCCAGCATTTT. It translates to CASRSGGSNQPQHF.

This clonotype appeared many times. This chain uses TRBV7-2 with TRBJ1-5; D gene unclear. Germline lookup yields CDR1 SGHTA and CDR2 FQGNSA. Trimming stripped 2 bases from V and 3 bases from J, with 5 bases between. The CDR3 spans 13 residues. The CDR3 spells CASSLWLNQPQHF. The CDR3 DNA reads TGTGCCAGCAGCTTATGGCTCAATCAGCCCCAGCATTTT.

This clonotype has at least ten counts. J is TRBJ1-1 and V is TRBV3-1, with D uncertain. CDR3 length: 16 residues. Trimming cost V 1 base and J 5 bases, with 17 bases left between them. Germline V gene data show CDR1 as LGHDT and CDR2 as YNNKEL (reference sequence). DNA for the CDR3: TGTGCCAGCAGCCAAGTAGGGATCGGACCGGCGACTGAAGCTTTCTTT. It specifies CASSQVGIGPATEAFF.

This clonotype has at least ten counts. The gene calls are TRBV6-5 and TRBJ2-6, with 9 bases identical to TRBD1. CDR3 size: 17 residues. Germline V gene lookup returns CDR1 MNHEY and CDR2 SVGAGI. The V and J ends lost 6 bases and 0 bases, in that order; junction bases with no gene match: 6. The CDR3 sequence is CASRQDRGGSGANVLTF. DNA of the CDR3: TGTGCCAGCAGACAGGACAGGGGAGGCTCTGGGGCCAACGTCCTGACTTTC.

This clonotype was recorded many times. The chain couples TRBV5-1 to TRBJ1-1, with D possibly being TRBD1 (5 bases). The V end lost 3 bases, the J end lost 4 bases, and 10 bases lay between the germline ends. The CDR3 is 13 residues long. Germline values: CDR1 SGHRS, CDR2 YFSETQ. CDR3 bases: TGCGCCAGCAGCTGGGCCGGGGCCACTGAAGCTTTCTTT. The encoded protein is CASSWAGATEAFF.

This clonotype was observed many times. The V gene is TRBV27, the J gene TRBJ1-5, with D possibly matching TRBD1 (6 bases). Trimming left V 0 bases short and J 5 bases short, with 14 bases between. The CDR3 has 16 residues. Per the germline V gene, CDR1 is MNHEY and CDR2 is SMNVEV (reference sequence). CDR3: CASSLSGRGRYQPQHF. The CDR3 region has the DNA TGTGCCAGCAGTTTATCGGGCAGGGGCAGATATCAGCCCCAGCATTTT.

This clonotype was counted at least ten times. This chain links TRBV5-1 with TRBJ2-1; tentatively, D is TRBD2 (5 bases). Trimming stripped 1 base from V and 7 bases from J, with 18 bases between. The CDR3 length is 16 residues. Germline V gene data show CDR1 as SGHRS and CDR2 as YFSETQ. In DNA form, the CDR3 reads TGCGCCAGCAGCTTGTTGCAGGCGAGGGAAAAAAATGAGCAGTTCTTC. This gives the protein CASSLLQAREKNEQFF.

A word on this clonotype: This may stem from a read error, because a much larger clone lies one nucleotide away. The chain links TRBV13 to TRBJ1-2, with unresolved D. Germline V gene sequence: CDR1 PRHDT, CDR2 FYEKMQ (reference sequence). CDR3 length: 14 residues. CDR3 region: CVSSRGPLGYGYTF. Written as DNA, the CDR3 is TGTGTCAGCAGCAGAGGACCGTTAGGCTATGGCTACACCTTC.

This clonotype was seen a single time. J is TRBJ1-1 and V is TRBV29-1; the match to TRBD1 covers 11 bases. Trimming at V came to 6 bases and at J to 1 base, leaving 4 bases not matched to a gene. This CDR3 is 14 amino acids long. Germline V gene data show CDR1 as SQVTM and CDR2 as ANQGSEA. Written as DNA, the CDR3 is TGCAGCGTCCGGGACAGGGGGTCGAACACTGAAGCTTTCTTT. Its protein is CSVRDRGSNTEAFF.

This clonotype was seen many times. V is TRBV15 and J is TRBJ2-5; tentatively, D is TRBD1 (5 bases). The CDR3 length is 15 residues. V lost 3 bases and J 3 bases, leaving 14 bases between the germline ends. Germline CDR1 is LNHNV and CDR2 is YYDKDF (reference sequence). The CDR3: CATSRDILSEETQYF. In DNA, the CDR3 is TGTGCCACCAGCAGGGACATATTGTCGGAAGAGACCCAGTACTTC.

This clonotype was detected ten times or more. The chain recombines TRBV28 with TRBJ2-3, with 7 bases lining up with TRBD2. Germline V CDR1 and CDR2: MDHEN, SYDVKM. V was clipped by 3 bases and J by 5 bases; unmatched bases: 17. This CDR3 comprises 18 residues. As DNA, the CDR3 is TGTGCCAGCAGTTTTAGGAACTATAAGCGGGAAAGGGGAGATACGCAGTATTTT. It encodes CASSFRNYKRERGDTQYF.

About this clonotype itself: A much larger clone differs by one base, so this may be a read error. The CDR3 loop reads CASSQAPYEQHF. The CDR3, as DNA: TGTGCCAGCAGCCAAGCCCCCTACGAGCAGCACTTC. The chain joins TRBV14 to TRBJ2-7; D is unclear. Germline assignment: CDR1 SGHDN and CDR2 FVKESK. The CDR3 loop spans 12 amino acids. Drawing the rest from reference TRBV14 and TRBJ2-7, the complete variable domain is EAGVTQFPSHSVIEKGQTVTLRCDPISGHDNLYWYRRVMGKEIKFLLHFVKESKQDESGMPNNRFLAERTGGTYSTLKVQPAELEDSGVYFCASSQAPYEQHFGPGTRLTVT.

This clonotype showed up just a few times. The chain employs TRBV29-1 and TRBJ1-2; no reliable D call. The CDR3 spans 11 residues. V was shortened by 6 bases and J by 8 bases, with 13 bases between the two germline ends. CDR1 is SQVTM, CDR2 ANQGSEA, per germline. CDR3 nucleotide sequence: TGCAGCGTCGGGGAAAATGGGGGCTACACCTTC. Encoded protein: CSVGENGGYTF.

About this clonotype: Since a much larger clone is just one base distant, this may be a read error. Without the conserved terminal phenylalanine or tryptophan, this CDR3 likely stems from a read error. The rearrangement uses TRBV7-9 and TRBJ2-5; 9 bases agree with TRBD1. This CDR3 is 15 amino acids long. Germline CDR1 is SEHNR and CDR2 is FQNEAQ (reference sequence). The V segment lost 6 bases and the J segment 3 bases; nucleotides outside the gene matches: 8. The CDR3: CASRPGQGWEETQYL. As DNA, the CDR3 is TGTGCCAGCAGACCGGGACAGGGTTGGGAAGAGACCCAGTACCTC.

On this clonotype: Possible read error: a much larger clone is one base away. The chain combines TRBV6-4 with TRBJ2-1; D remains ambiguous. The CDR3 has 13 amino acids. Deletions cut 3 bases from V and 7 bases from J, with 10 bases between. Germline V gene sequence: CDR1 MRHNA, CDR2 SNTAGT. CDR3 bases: TGTGCCAGCAGTGAGGGGTGCGATAATGAGCAGTTCTTC. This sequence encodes CASSEGCDNEQFF.

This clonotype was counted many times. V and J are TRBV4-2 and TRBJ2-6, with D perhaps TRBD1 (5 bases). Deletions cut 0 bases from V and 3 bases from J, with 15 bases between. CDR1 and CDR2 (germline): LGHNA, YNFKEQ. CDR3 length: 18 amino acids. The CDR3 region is CASSQELSGLSGANVLTF. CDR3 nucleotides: TGTGCCAGCAGCCAAGAGCTATCAGGGTTAAGTGGGGCCAACGTCCTGACTTTC.

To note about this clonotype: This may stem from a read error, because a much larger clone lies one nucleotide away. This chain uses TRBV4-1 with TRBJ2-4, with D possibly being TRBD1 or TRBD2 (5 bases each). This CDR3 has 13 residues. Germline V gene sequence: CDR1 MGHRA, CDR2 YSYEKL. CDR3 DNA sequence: TGCGCCAGCAGCCAAGATCCGGGGCTAGAGGAAATCTTC. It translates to CASSQDPGLEEIF.

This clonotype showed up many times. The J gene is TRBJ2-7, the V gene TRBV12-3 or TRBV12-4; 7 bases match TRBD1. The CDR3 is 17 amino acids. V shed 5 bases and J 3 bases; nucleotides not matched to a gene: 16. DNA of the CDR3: TGTGCCAGCAGTCCGGAGTGGAGGACAGGTAATGTCTACGAGCAGTACGTC. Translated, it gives CASSPEWRTGNVYEQYV.

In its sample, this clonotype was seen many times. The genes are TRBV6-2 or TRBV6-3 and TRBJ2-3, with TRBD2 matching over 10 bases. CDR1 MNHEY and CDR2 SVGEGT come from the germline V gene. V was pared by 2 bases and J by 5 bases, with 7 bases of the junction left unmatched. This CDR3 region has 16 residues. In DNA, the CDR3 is TGTGCCAGCAGTTACCGGACTAGCGGATTCCAAGATACGCAGTATTTT. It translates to CASSYRTSGFQDTQYF.